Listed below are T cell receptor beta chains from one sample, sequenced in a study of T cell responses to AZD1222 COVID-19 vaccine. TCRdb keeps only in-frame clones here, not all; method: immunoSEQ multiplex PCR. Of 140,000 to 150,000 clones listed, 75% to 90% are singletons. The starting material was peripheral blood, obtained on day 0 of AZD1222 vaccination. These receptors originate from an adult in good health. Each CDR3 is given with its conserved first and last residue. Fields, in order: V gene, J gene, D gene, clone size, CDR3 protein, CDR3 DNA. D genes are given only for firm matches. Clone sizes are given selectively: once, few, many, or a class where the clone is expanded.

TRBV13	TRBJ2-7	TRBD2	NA	CASSSRGGNTGPLPFLPYEQYF	TGTGCCAGCAGCTCACGGGGGGGAAACACAGGGCCACTTCCCTTTCTACCCTACGAGCAGTACTTC
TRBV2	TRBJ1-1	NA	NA	CASRPARGPLMNTEAFF	TGTGCCAGCCGCCCTGCCAGGGGTCCCCTTATGAACACTGAAGCTTTCTTT
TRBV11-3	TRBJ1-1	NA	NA	CASSLDSGGGTEAFF	TGTGCCAGCAGCTTAGATAGCGGGGGAGGCACTGAAGCTTTCTTT
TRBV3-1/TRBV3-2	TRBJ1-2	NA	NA	CASSQAFNGYTF	TGTGCCAGCAGCCAAGCGTTTAATGGCTACACCTTC
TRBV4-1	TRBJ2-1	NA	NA	CASSQEAAYNEQFF	TGCGCCAGCAGCCAAGAGGCGGCATACAATGAGCAGTTCTTC
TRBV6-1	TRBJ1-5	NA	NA	CASSEGMGYGNQPQHF	TGTGCCAGCAGTGAAGGTATGGGGTACGGCAATCAGCCCCAGCATTTT
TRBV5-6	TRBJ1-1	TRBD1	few	CASSSLDREPEAFF	TGTGCCAGCAGTTCTCTGGACAGGGAGCCTGAAGCTTTCTTT
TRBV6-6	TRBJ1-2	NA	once	CASSYFAGHYGYTF	TGTGCCAGCAGTTACTTCGCCGGACACTATGGCTACACCTTC
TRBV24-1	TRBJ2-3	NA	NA	CATSDFRVARGTQYF	TGTGCCACCAGTGATTTCCGGGTGGCCCGGGGTACGCAGTATTTT
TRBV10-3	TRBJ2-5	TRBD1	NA	CAISPGQGGETQYF	TGTGCCATCAGCCCGGGACAGGGAGGAGAGACCCAGTACTTC
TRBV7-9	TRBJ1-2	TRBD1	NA	CASSAIFPGGNNYGYTF	TGTGCCAGCAGCGCGATTTTCCCAGGGGGAAATAACTATGGCTACACCTTC
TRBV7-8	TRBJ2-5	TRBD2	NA	CASSLGLAGRETQYF	TGTGCCAGCAGCTTGGGACTAGCGGGGAGAGAGACCCAGTACTTC
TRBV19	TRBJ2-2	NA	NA	CASTATVTEFTGELFF	TGTGCCAGTACCGCTACTGTGACAGAATTCACCGGGGAGCTGTTTTTT
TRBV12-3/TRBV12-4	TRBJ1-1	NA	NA	CASGWVAEAFF	TGTGCCAGTGGGTGGGTGGCTGAAGCTTTCTTT
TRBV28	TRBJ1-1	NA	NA	CASSLYRWTEAFF	TGTGCCAGCAGTTTATATCGGTGGACTGAAGCTTTCTTT
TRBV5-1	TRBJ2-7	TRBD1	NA	CASSPQPGQTGYEQYF	TGCGCCAGCAGCCCCCAACCGGGACAGACTGGTTACGAGCAGTACTTC
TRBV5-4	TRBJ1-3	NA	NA	CASSFGVGGGSSGNTIYF	TGTGCCAGCAGCTTTGGGGTTGGAGGGGGAAGCTCTGGAAACACCATATATTTT
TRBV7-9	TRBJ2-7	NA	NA	CASSLAGPYEQYF	TGTGCCAGCAGCTTAGCGGGGCCCTACGAGCAGTACTTC
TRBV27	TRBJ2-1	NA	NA	CASRDWGNNEQFF	TGTGCCAGCCGGGACTGGGGGAACAATGAGCAGTTCTTC
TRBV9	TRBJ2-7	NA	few	CASSPRTDSYEQYF	TGTGCCAGCAGCCCTCGGACAGACTCCTACGAGCAGTACTTC
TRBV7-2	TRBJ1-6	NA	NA	CASSLVQGAYNSPLHF	TGTGCCAGCAGCTTAGTTCAGGGTGCCTATAATTCACCCCTCCACTTT
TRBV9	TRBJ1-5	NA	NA	CAKLKVPPQPQHF	TGTGCCAAACTTAAGGTCCCCCCACAGCCCCAGCATTTT
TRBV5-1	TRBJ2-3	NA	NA	CASSLPADPGTDTQYF	TGCGCCAGCAGCTTACCTGCGGACCCAGGCACAGATACGCAGTATTTT